This is a list of T cell receptor beta chains from one sample in a study of T cell responses to AZD1222 COVID-19 vaccine. Libraries were prepared by immunoSEQ multiplex PCR; TCRdb keeps only in-frame clonotypes and omits some of them. The profile shows some 130,000 clones, approximately 88% of them singletons. The sample here was peripheral blood, taken on day 0 of MenACWY control vaccination. The receptors were gathered from an adult in good health. Each CDR3 is given with its conserved first and last residue. A D gene is named only where the DNA matches it firmly. Size tells how often a clone was seen (once, few, many) or the class of an expanded clone, and some rows leave it out.

size | D | J | V | CDR3 | DNA
. | . | TRBJ1-1 | TRBV7-3 | CASSRGGATEAFF | TGTGCCAGCAGCCGGGGAGGGGCCACTGAAGCTTTCTTT
. | . | TRBJ2-3 | TRBV5-1 | CASSLLGTDTQYF | TGCGCCAGCAGCTTGTTGGGCACAGATACGCAGTATTTT
. | TRBD1 | TRBJ1-4 | TRBV2 | CASSAPGQSNEKLFF | TGTGCCAGCAGTGCCCCGGGACAGTCTAATGAAAAACTGTTTTTT
. | . | TRBJ2-7 | TRBV7-9 | CASSSTSEQYF | TGTGCCAGCAGCTCCACCAGCGAGCAGTACTTC
. | TRBD1 | TRBJ2-7 | TRBV3-1/TRBV3-2 | CASSRYGTGSSYEQYF | TGTGCCAGCAGCCGCTACGGGACAGGCAGCTCCTACGAGCAGTACTTC
. | . | TRBJ1-4 | TRBV6-1 | CASSQKAEKLFF | TGTGCCAGCAGCCAAAAAGCTGAAAAACTGTTTTTT
. | . | TRBJ1-2 | TRBV7-9 | CASSLGPSQDGYTF | TGTGCCAGCAGCTTAGGGCCCTCTCAAGACGGCTACACCTTC
. | TRBD2 | TRBJ2-3 | TRBV3-1/TRBV3-2 | CASSHSGGGTDTQYF | TGTGCCAGCAGCCATAGCGGGGGGGGGACAGATACGCAGTATTTT
. | TRBD2 | TRBJ2-1 | TRBV7-2 | CASRILADYNEQFF | TGTGCCAGCAGAATTCTAGCGGATTACAATGAGCAGTTCTTC
. | . | TRBJ2-1 | TRBV11-2 | CASSLVGRGASSYNEQFF | TGTGCCAGCAGCTTAGTCGGCAGGGGCGCCAGCTCCTACAATGAGCAGTTCTTC
. | . | TRBJ2-1 | TRBV5-4 | CASSLLDEKIDEQFF | TGTGCCAGCAGCTTGCTGGACGAAAAGATCGATGAGCAGTTCTTC
. | . | TRBJ1-6 | TRBV6-5 | CASKPGSSYNSPLHF | TGTGCCAGCAAACCAGGGAGCTCCTATAATTCACCCCTCCACTTT
. | . | TRBJ2-3 | TRBV27 | CASIQFARIAGTDTQYF | TGTGCCAGCATTCAATTCGCCCGGATTGCGGGCACAGATACGCAGTATTTT
. | TRBD1 | TRBJ1-5 | TRBV7-8 | CASSSAGTGAYSNQPQHF | TGTGCCAGCAGCTCCGCCGGGACAGGGGCATATAGCAATCAGCCCCAGCATTTT
. | TRBD2 | TRBJ2-7 | TRBV6-1 | CASSESIGRASYEQYF | TGTGCCAGCAGTGAGAGCATCGGGAGGGCCTCGTACGAGCAGTACTTC
once | . | TRBJ2-7 | TRBV3-1/TRBV3-2 | CASSPPSVGSYEQYF | TGTGCCAGCAGCCCCCCTTCGGTGGGCTCCTACGAGCAGTACTTC
. | TRBD1 | TRBJ1-2 | TRBV24-1 | CATSGRDRGVNYGYTF | TGTGCCACCAGTGGCCGGGACAGGGGTGTAAACTATGGCTACACCTTC
. | . | TRBJ1-1 | TRBV5-1 | CASSLGVTEAFF | TGCGCCAGCAGCTTGGGGGTCACTGAAGCTTTCTTT
. | TRBD2 | TRBJ2-7 | TRBV2 | CASMRETSNEQYF | TGTGCCAGCATGCGGGAGACGTCTAATGAGCAGTACTTC
. | . | TRBJ1-2 | TRBV30 | CAWKNRGGINYGYTF | TGTGCCTGGAAGAACCGGGGCGGGATTAACTATGGCTACACCTTC
. | . | TRBJ2-5 | TRBV7-6 | CASSNGISLGETQYF | TGTGCCAGCAGCAACGGGATCAGCTTGGGGGAGACCCAGTACTTC
. | TRBD2 | TRBJ2-3 | TRBV10-3 | CAIGALANTDTQYF | TGTGCCATCGGGGCACTAGCGAACACAGATACGCAGTATTTT
. | . | TRBJ1-1 | TRBV6-5 | CASSYSGGAEAFF | TGTGCCAGCAGTTACTCTGGGGGGGCTGAAGCTTTCTTT
. | . | TRBJ2-7 | TRBV12-3/TRBV12-4 | CASRGGAYEQYF | TGTGCCAGCAGGGGGGGCGCCTACGAGCAGTACTTC
. | . | TRBJ1-1 | TRBV5-1 | CASSLTGRNTEAFF | TGCGCCAGCAGCTTGACAGGGAGGAACACTGAAGCTTTCTTT
. | . | TRBJ1-6 | TRBV10-2 | CASRGDSRTTYNSPLHF | TGCGCCAGCAGGGGCGACAGTCGCACAACCTATAATTCACCCCTCCACTTT
. | . | TRBJ2-1 | TRBV4-2 | CASSQPMGFNEQFF | TGTGCCAGCAGCCAACCCATGGGTTTCAATGAGCAGTTCTTC
. | . | TRBJ1-4 | TRBV6-2/TRBV6-3 | CASSSGYSNEKLFF | TGTGCCAGCAGTAGCGGCTATTCTAATGAAAAACTGTTTTTT
few | . | TRBJ1-1 | TRBV5-1 | CASSATLDEAFF | TGCGCCAGCAGTGCCACTTTGGATGAAGCTTTCTTT
once | TRBD2 | TRBJ2-1 | TRBV2 | CASSEALLAGRNEQFF | TGTGCCAGCAGTGAAGCGCTACTAGCGGGAAGGAATGAGCAGTTCTTC
. | . | TRBJ1-5 | TRBV27 | CASSLSSGSNQPQHF | TGTGCCAGCAGTTTATCCAGTGGGAGCAATCAGCCCCAGCATTTT
. | . | TRBJ2-7 | TRBV9 | CASSVDWVGEQYF | TGTGCCAGCAGCGTAGACTGGGTCGGCGAGCAGTACTTC
. | . | TRBJ2-1 | TRBV19 | CASSIVAGALRGEQFF | TGTGCCAGTAGTATAGTAGCAGGGGCCCTAAGAGGCGAGCAGTTCTTC
. | . | TRBJ2-7 | TRBV27 | CASSSGLSYEQYF | TGTGCCAGCAGTTCGGGACTCTCCTACGAGCAGTACTTC
. | TRBD2 | TRBJ2-7 | TRBV7-6 | CASSPGLAGGDEQYF | TGTGCCAGCAGCCCCGGACTAGCGGGAGGCGACGAGCAGTACTTC
. | . | TRBJ2-1 | TRBV11-1 | CASSLEPGSGNEQFF | TGTGCCAGCAGCTTAGAGCCGGGTTCGGGCAATGAGCAGTTCTTC
. | . | TRBJ1-4 | TRBV9 | CASSVGGPNEKLFF | TGTGCCAGCAGCGTAGGAGGTCCGAATGAAAAACTGTTTTTT
. | . | TRBJ1-2 | TRBV4-1 | CASSQVPYGYTF | TGCGCCAGCAGCCAAGTGCCGTATGGCTACACCTTC
few | . | TRBJ2-7 | TRBV10-2 | CASSRGTYEQYF | TGCGCCAGCAGTAGGGGAACCTACGAGCAGTACTTC
. | . | TRBJ2-7 | TRBV5-4 | CASSLESGPYEQYF | TGTGCCAGCAGCTTGGAAAGCGGACCCTACGAGCAGTACTTC
. | TRBD2 | TRBJ2-7 | TRBV7-2 | CASSLRSGGISYEQYF | TGTGCCAGCAGCTTACGGTCGGGAGGGATTTCCTACGAGCAGTACTTC
. | TRBD2 | TRBJ2-3 | TRBV24-1 | CATSDFSREGRGTDTQYF | TGTGCCACCAGTGATTTTTCGCGGGAGGGCAGAGGCACAGATACGCAGTATTTT
. | TRBD1 | TRBJ1-6 | TRBV28 | CASSLRTGGGSSPLHF | TGTGCCAGCAGCCTGCGGACAGGGGGTGGTAGTTCACCCCTCCACTTT
. | . | TRBJ1-6 | TRBV21-1 | CASSKDRQLNSPLHF | TGTGCCAGCAGCAAAGACAGGCAGCTGAATTCACCCCTCCACTTT
. | . | TRBJ1-1 | TRBV7-9 | CASSMSTEAFF | TGTGCCAGCAGCATGAGCACTGAAGCTTTCTTT
. | . | TRBJ1-1 | TRBV6-5 | CASTPTVNTEAFF | TGTGCCAGCACTCCGACAGTTAACACTGAAGCTTTCTTT
. | TRBD1 | TRBJ2-7 | TRBV9 | CASSVGGDRVHEQYF | TGTGCCAGCAGCGTAGGAGGGGACAGGGTCCACGAGCAGTACTTC
. | . | TRBJ1-1 | TRBV18 | CASSPGVNTEAFF | TGTGCCAGCTCACCAGGGGTTAACACTGAAGCTTTCTTT
. | . | TRBJ2-7 | TRBV2 | CASSLRDGAYEQYF | TGTGCCAGCAGCCTCCGAGACGGAGCCTACGAGCAGTACTTC
. | . | TRBJ2-7 | TRBV6-2/TRBV6-3 | CASSPRAEQYF | TGTGCCAGCAGCCCCAGGGCCGAGCAGTACTTC
. | . | TRBJ1-1 | TRBV28 | CASRPTVVPNTEAFF | TGTGCCAGCAGACCGACGGTCGTACCGAACACTGAAGCTTTCTTT